This TCR beta chain is from a study of cytomegalovirus exposure and HLA in healthy donors. Study information: Prior work identified 100 million to 130 million unique TCR beta sequences in some 200 million T cells.

PCR employed 60 Vbeta and 13 Jbeta primers. Authors' analysis steps: A follow-up analysis tallied around 80 million unique TCR beta chains, about 11 million shared. Libraries were prepared by immunoSEQ multiplex PCR; TCRdb keeps only in-frame clonotypes and omits some of them. That table gives V, J and clone size, and the DNA gave D and trimming. The sample consists of 200,000 to 250,000 clones, roughly four fifths of them appearing once. Regarding this clone: Its antigen is unidentified.

Overall study results and limits: Reported findings show TCR beta sequences accurately forecast HLA-A and HLA-B alleles in most subjects. DRB1 had the most TCR associations and HLA-C the fewest, a later analysis found, with rates varying by HLA locus.

Material for sequencing was PBMCs. The TCR sequence derives from a girl aged 2-9 years in good health and CMV-seronegative.

The CDR3 loop is CASSEAGGLGTGELFF. In DNA form, the CDR3 reads TGTGCCAGTAGTGAAGCGGGAGGCCTTGGCACCGGGGAGCTGTTTTTT. The rearrangement joins TRBV19 to TRBJ2-2; TRBD2 agrees at 9 bases. This CDR3 comprises 16 residues. Trimming took 5 bases from V and 4 from J; bases not matched to a gene: 8. Germline V gene lookup returns CDR1 LNHDA and CDR2 SQIVND (reference sequence). Based on the CDR3 plus reference TRBV19 and TRBJ2-2, the full variable domain is DGGITQSPKYLFRKEGQNVTLSCEQNLNHDAMYWYRQDPGQGLRLIYYSQIVNDFQKGDIAEGYSVSREKKESFPLTVTSAQKNPTAFYLCASSEAGGLGTGELFFGEGSRLTVL.